These 5 T cell receptor beta chains originate from one sample sequenced in a study of cytomegalovirus exposure and HLA in healthy donors. The PCR had 60 Vbeta and 13 Jbeta primers. Method: immunoSEQ multiplex PCR; TCRdb's copy keeps in-frame clones and lacks some. The sample records approximately 130,000 clones, approximately 79% being singletons. Sequenced sample: PBMCs. The receptors here all came from a man in his forties or fifties in good health and CMV-seropositive.

V usage is TRBV4-3 and J usage is TRBJ2-1, with 9 bases matching TRBD2. CDR3 length: 16 amino acids. After removal of 0 bases from V and 7 bases from J, the junction contained 7 bases not matched to a gene. CDR1 is LGHNA and CDR2 is YSLEER in the germline V gene. Here the CDR3 reads CASSQEAGGPWNEQFF. CDR3 sequence (DNA): TGCGCCAGCAGCCAAGAGGCGGGAGGGCCGTGGAATGAGCAGTTCTTC.

This clone showed up just a few times. The J gene is TRBJ2-3, the V gene TRBV7-8; the match to TRBD2 covers 8 bases. CDR3 length: 16 amino acids. V was clipped by 1 base and J by 4 bases; unmatched bases: 7. CDR1 and CDR2 from the germline V gene are SGHVS and FQNEAQ. The CDR3, as DNA: TGTGCCAGCAGCTTAGAAGCGGGAGTTCTTTCAGATACGCAGTATTTT. This sequence encodes CASSLEAGVLSDTQYF.

The rearrangement links TRBV20-1 to TRBJ2-3, with 7 bases lining up with TRBD1. V lost 6 bases to trimming and J lost 4 bases; unmatched junction nucleotides: 1. The germline gives CDR1 DFQATT, CDR2 SNEGSKA (reference sequence). CDR3 length equals 11 residues. The CDR3 coding sequence is TGCAGTGCCCAGGGGGCAGATACGCAGTATTTT. Protein: CSAQGADTQYF.

The chain has TRBV6-5 and TRBJ1-4; D possibly corresponds to TRBD1 (5 bases). The germline V gene has CDR1 MNHEY and CDR2 SVGAGI. CDR3 length: 15 amino acids. Trimming stripped 0 bases from V and 7 bases from J, with 12 bases between. The CDR3 spells CASSYSTGGGEKLFF. The DNA of the CDR3 is TGTGCCAGCAGTTACTCGACGGGGGGTGGTGAAAAACTGTTTTTT.

V gene TRBV7-3 combines with J gene TRBJ2-7; 8 positions agree with TRBD2. The CDR3 extends over 15 amino acids. Per the germline V gene, CDR1 is SGHTA and CDR2 is FQGTGA. V was pared by 0 bases and J by 6 bases, with 7 bases of the junction left unmatched. The CDR3 coding sequence is TGTGCCAGCAGCTTAACGGGGACGGGAGGGTTCGAGCAGTACTTC. Amino acid sequence: CASSLTGTGGFEQYF.